Included here is one T cell receptor beta chain sequence, with context. The sample originates from a study of shared T cell receptors in the human thymus. The J segment lost 3 bases and the V segment lost 8 bases, leaving 9 bases of the junction unmatched. Looked up from germline, CDR1 is LNHDA and CDR2 is SQIVND (reference sequence). The CDR3 has 15 residues. Clones were sequenced by immunoSEQ multiplex PCR, and TCRdb holds only the in-frame ones, with some missing. This table has roughly 560,000 clones, 78% appearing once. These same data were also listed under a study on human thymus T cells. That study reports: Related research reported highly overlapping thymic repertoires among unrelated individuals.

The rearrangement links TRBV19 to TRBJ2-1; the match to TRBD1 covers 8 bases. This TCR was sampled from a boy in the first two years of life with a congenital heart defect. The sample taken for sequencing was thymocytes. CDR3 protein: CASSTDRGNYNEQFF. In nucleotides, the CDR3 is TGTGCCAGTTCCACCGACAGGGGAAACTACAATGAGCAGTTCTTC. The full variable domain, with the rest looked up from reference TRBV19 and TRBJ2-1, is DGGITQSPKYLFRKEGQNVTLSCEQNLNHDAMYWYRQDPGQGLRLIYYSQIVNDFQKGDIAEGYSVSREKKESFPLTVTSAQKNPTAFYLCASSTDRGNYNEQFFGPGTRLTVL.